These 30 T cell receptor beta chains originate from one sample sequenced in a study of blood T cell repertoires in COVID-19. Using immunoSEQ multiplex PCR, the repertoire was profiled, and TCRdb retains in-frame clones only, with some absent. The sample holds about 220,000 clones; 80% are singletons and the top ten take roughly 12%. Specimen: peripheral blood. All receptors derive from a human donor in a cohort sampled during active COVID-19.

V gene TRBV7-9 combines with J gene TRBJ2-1; 9 nucleotides line up with TRBD1. The germline CDR1 and CDR2 sequences are SEHNR and FQNEAQ (reference sequence). The CDR3 length is 17 residues. V shed 5 bases and J 0 bases; nucleotides not matched to a gene: 8. The CDR3 here is CASSPPRQGVSYNEQFF. The CDR3, as DNA: TGTGCCAGCAGCCCCCCCCGACAGGGGGTCTCCTACAATGAGCAGTTCTTC.

J is TRBJ2-2 and V is TRBV5-1; TRBD1 matches 8 bases. Trimming cost V 2 bases and J 2 bases; bases outside gene matches: 2. Germline CDR1 is SGHRS and CDR2 is YFSETQ. The CDR3 has 15 residues. CDR3 nucleotides: TGCGCCAGCAGCTTCGGACAGGGCAACACCGGGGAGCTGTTTTTT. Residues: CASSFGQGNTGELFF.

This clone was seen only a few times. The chain recombines TRBV6-5 with TRBJ2-7; 11 nucleotides align to TRBD2. The CDR3 has 15 residues. After removal of 8 bases from V and 4 bases from J, the junction contained 10 bases not matched to a gene. Germline-derived CDR1 and CDR2 are MNHEY and SVGAGI. Here the CDR3 reads CASARVPSGRYEQYF. Written as DNA, the CDR3 is TGTGCCAGCGCAAGGGTGCCTAGCGGGAGGTACGAGCAGTACTTC.

The chain is built from TRBV9 and TRBJ2-2; a possible D gene is TRBD2 (5 bases). Looked up from germline, CDR1 is SGDLS and CDR2 is YYNGEE. The CDR3 consists of 16 residues. V lost 0 bases to trimming and J lost 0 bases, with 9 bases between them. CDR3 DNA: TGTGCCAGCAGCGTAGCAGAGGGAGCGAACACCGGGGAGCTGTTTTTT. It translates to CASSVAEGANTGELFF.

This clone came up once. V and J are TRBV28 and TRBJ1-2; tentative D call: TRBD1 (6 bases). V lost 3 bases and J 0 bases, leaving 8 bases between the germline ends. CDR3 length: 14 amino acids. In germline, CDR1 is MDHEN, CDR2 SYDVKM. Here the CDR3 reads CASSFTGTNYGYTF. As DNA, the CDR3 is TGTGCCAGCAGTTTTACAGGGACTAACTATGGCTACACCTTC.

The chain uses TRBV2 and TRBJ2-2; D might be TRBD2 (6 bases). The CDR3 contains 14 residues. The V gene lost 9 bases and the J gene lost 0 bases, with 11 bases spanning the gap. Germline V gives CDR1 SNHLY, CDR2 FYNNEI. The CDR3 loop is CASKGRTNTGELFF. CDR3 DNA: TGTGCCAGTAAGGGGAGGACGAACACCGGGGAGCTGTTTTTT.

The V and J genes are TRBV6-5 and TRBJ2-3, with 8 bases fitting TRBD2. Germline V gives CDR1 MNHEY, CDR2 SVGAGI. V gave up 8 bases and J gave up 8 bases; unmatched junction bases: 12. The length of the CDR3 is 14 residues. The CDR3 bases are TGTGCCAGCCGGACTAGCCTGGCTGCCGCTACGCAGTATTTT. This codes for CASRTSLAAATQYF.

The CDR3 DNA reads TGTGCCAGCGACGGGAGGACGGGAGTCACTGAAGCTTTCTTT. It specifies CASDGRTGVTEAFF. V is TRBV9 and J is TRBJ1-1; D unclear. The CDR3 is 14 amino acids. V was clipped by 7 bases and J by 4 bases, with 17 bases between them. Germline V gene data show CDR1 as SGDLS and CDR2 as YYNGEE.

The V and J genes are TRBV19 and TRBJ1-4; the D gene is possibly TRBD1 (6 bases). The CDR3 is 14 residues long. Germline V gives CDR1 LNHDA, CDR2 SQIVND (reference sequence). The V gene lost 7 bases and the J gene lost 8 bases, with 17 bases spanning the gap. In nucleotides, the CDR3 is TGTGCCAGTAACCCGACAGGCCCTAGGGAAAAACTGTTTTTT. It specifies CASNPTGPREKLFF.

This clone was detected a few times. This chain connects TRBV7-9 to TRBJ2-2; the D gene is possibly TRBD2 (5 bases). Germline-derived CDR1 and CDR2 are SEHNR and FQNEAQ (reference sequence). Trimming removed 2 bases at V and 0 bases at J, with 7 bases between. The CDR3 runs to 15 residues. CDR3 nucleotide sequence: TGTGCCAGCAGCTTATGGGAGCCGAACACCGGGGAGCTGTTTTTT. Translating it yields CASSLWEPNTGELFF.

The gene calls are TRBV2 and TRBJ2-1; D possibly corresponds to TRBD1 (6 bases). CDR3 length: 13 residues. The V gene's germline CDR1 is SNHLY and CDR2 FYNNEI. Trimming stripped 6 bases from V and 8 bases from J, with 14 bases between. Written as DNA, the CDR3 is TGTGCCAGCAGGGGCCACGAGGGGGATGAGCAGTTCTTC. It specifies CASRGHEGDEQFF.

This chain connects TRBV11-3 to TRBJ2-1; possibly TRBD1 for D (6 bases). The ends were cut back, 5 bases at V and 2 bases at J, with 13 bases in the middle. Germline CDR1 SGHNT, CDR2 YENEEA. This CDR3 is 15 amino acids long. In DNA, the CDR3 is TGTGCCAGCAGCGCCGGACAGACCGCCTACAATGAGCAGTTCTTC. It codes for CASSAGQTAYNEQFF. Together with reference TRBV11-3 and TRBJ2-1, the CDR3 gives the full variable domain: EAGVVQSPRYKIIEKKQPVAFWCNPISGHNTLYWYLQNLGQGPELLIRYENEEAVDDSQLPKDRFSAERLKGVDSTLKIQPAELGDSAVYLCASSAGQTAYNEQFFGPGTRLTVL.

In its sample, this clone was seen a few times. The chain uses TRBV28 and TRBJ2-7; tentatively, D is TRBD2 (6 bases). Trimming took off 5 bases at V and 5 bases at J, with 13 bases between the two ends. The CDR3 spans 13 residues. Germline CDR1 is MDHEN and CDR2 is SYDVKM. The DNA of the CDR3 is TGTGCCAGCAGTCCCTCGGGGGTCCACGAGCAGTACTTC. The encoded protein is CASSPSGVHEQYF.

This clone was seen a single time. The chain employs TRBV7-6 and TRBJ2-2; D is perhaps TRBD2 (6 bases). V dropped 6 bases and J dropped 5 bases, with 10 bases sitting between them. The CDR3 sequence is 13 residues long. CDR1 SGHVS and CDR2 FNYEAQ come from the germline V gene. The CDR3 spells CASRGGLTGELFF. CDR3 bases: TGTGCCAGCAGGGGGGGTTTGACCGGGGAGCTGTTTTTT.

This rearrangement joins TRBV14 to TRBJ1-2; tentative D call: TRBD1 (5 bases). The V and J ends lost 1 base and 4 bases respectively, with 10 bases between them. Germline values: CDR1 SGHDN, CDR2 FVKESK. The CDR3 is made up of 14 amino acids. This CDR3 is CASSQGRGPYGYTF. The CDR3 bases are TGTGCCAGCAGCCAAGGGAGGGGCCCCTATGGCTACACCTTC.

V and J are TRBV28 and TRBJ2-5; TRBD1 matches at 10 bases. CDR1 is MDHEN, CDR2 SYDVKM, per germline. The V gene end was trimmed by 1 base and the J gene end by 6 bases; junction bases not matched to a gene: 14. This CDR3 region has 18 residues. The CDR3 reads CASSLLSFRDRGRKTQYF. The CDR3, as DNA: TGTGCCAGCAGTTTATTATCTTTCCGGGACAGGGGAAGAAAGACCCAGTACTTC.

V and J are TRBV7-6 and TRBJ1-2, with D unclear. The CDR3 totals 15 residues. Looked up from germline, CDR1 is SGHVS and CDR2 is FNYEAQ. Trimming took off 1 base at V and 4 bases at J, with 13 bases between the two ends. In DNA form, the CDR3 reads TGTGCCAGCAGCTTAGAGGTTGAGGGCACCTATGGCTACACCTTC. This encodes CASSLEVEGTYGYTF.

V gene TRBV6-6 combines with J gene TRBJ2-7, with 9 bases aligning to TRBD1. Trimming removed 8 bases from V and 0 bases from J; junction bases left unmatched: 8. The CDR3 is made up of 15 amino acids. The germline V gene encodes CDR1 MNHNY and CDR2 SVGAGI (reference sequence). Here the CDR3 reads CASAERDRVSYEQYF. CDR3 in DNA: TGTGCCAGCGCTGAGAGGGACAGGGTCTCCTACGAGCAGTACTTC.

V usage is TRBV7-3 and J usage is TRBJ2-3, with 8 bases lining up with TRBD2. Germline values: CDR1 SGHTA, CDR2 FQGTGA. V dropped 5 bases and J dropped 0; count of bases not matched to a gene: 10. This CDR3 is built from 17 residues. For the CDR3, the DNA is TGTGCCAGCAGCCCTATAGCGGGACACTATAGCACAGATACGCAGTATTTT. Translated: CASSPIAGHYSTDTQYF.

As DNA, the CDR3 is TGTGCCAGCAGCGTAGGACCTAGACAGGGAGAGGGACCCCAGCATTTT. It translates to CASSVGPRQGEGPQHF. The chain combines TRBV9 with TRBJ1-5; TRBD1 aligns across 7 bases. The V gene end was trimmed by 0 bases and the J gene end by 10 bases; junction bases not matched to a gene: 13. CDR1 and CDR2 from the germline V gene are SGDLS and YYNGEE. This CDR3 is 16 amino acids long.

The chain couples TRBV19 to TRBJ1-1, with D tentatively TRBD1 (6 bases). This CDR3 contains 16 residues. Germline assignment: CDR1 LNHDA and CDR2 SQIVND (reference sequence). Trimming stripped 5 bases from V and 1 base from J, with 17 bases between. CDR3 in DNA: TGTGCCAGTAGTCCTTCCGCGGGGGCTGGGAACACTGAAGCTTTCTTT. Its translation is CASSPSAGAGNTEAFF.

The chain has TRBV27 and TRBJ1-4; D is undetermined. Germline V lookup: CDR1 MNHEY, CDR2 SMNVEV (reference sequence). The CDR3 covers 12 residues. The V and J ends lost 6 bases and 6 bases respectively, with 8 bases between them. CDR3 in amino acids: CASRTGDEKLFF. Written as DNA, the CDR3 is TGTGCCAGCAGGACCGGGGATGAAAAACTGTTTTTT.

The gene calls are TRBV7-9 and TRBJ2-3; D possibly corresponds to TRBD1 (6 bases). The germline V and J ends were trimmed by 0 bases and 4 bases, with 14 bases remaining between them. Germline CDR1 reads SEHNR; CDR2 reads FQNEAQ (reference sequence). CDR3 length equals 16 residues. The CDR3 sequence is CASSLARTADSDTQYF. The CDR3 nucleotides are TGTGCCAGCAGCTTAGCGAGGACAGCCGATTCAGATACGCAGTATTTT.

This CDR3 reads CASSQGSGTSGVYEQYF. The CDR3 bases are TGCGCCAGCAGCCAAGGATCCGGGACTAGCGGGGTTTACGAGCAGTACTTC. The V gene is TRBV4-1, the J gene TRBJ2-7; 13 nucleotides match TRBD2. Germline V gene sequence: CDR1 MGHRA, CDR2 YSYEKL. The CDR3 is 17 residues long. The junction had 7 bases not matched to a gene; V was cut back by 1 base and J by 4 bases.

The chain is built from TRBV25-1 and TRBJ1-1; D unclear. Germline CDR1 is MGHDK and CDR2 is SYGVNS. The CDR3 extends over 12 amino acids. Trimming pared 4 bases from V and 0 bases from J, leaving 3 bases between. The CDR3 sequence is CASSAMNTEAFF. CDR3 DNA sequence: TGTGCCAGCAGTGCTATGAACACTGAAGCTTTCTTT.

V gene TRBV6-4 combines with J gene TRBJ1-5; D ambiguous. Trimming removed 2 bases at V and 2 bases at J, with 7 bases between. Germline loops: CDR1 MRHNA, CDR2 SNTAGT. The CDR3 spans 14 residues. CDR3 sequence: CASSDQGGNQPQHF. DNA of the CDR3: TGTGCCAGCAGTGACCAAGGAGGCAATCAGCCCCAGCATTTT.

V and J are TRBV23-1 and TRBJ1-1; D call uncertain. TRBV23-1 has ORF status, its function being uncertain. Trimming cost V 0 bases and J 7 bases, with 12 bases left between them. CDR3 size: 14 residues. CDR3 loop: CASSQSSRRDEAFF. The CDR3 DNA follows: TGCGCCAGCAGTCAATCGAGTCGGAGAGATGAAGCTTTCTTT.

Here the CDR3 reads CASSYSRQVAEAFF. The CDR3, as DNA: TGTGCCAGCAGTTACTCTCGGCAGGTGGCTGAAGCTTTCTTT. The chain recombines TRBV6-6 with TRBJ1-1; no clear D. V lost 0 bases to trimming and J lost 6 bases, with 11 bases between them. Germline CDR1 and CDR2: MNHNY and SVGAGI (reference sequence). The CDR3 consists of 14 residues.

The V gene is TRBV27, the J gene TRBJ2-1, with TRBD2 as a possible D gene (6 bases). The germline CDR1 and CDR2 sequences are MNHEY and SMNVEV (reference sequence). Trimming cost V 7 bases and J 9 bases, with 10 bases left between them. This CDR3 spans 11 amino acids. CDR3: CASKRGGEQFF. CDR3 in DNA: TGTGCCAGCAAACGGGGAGGTGAGCAGTTCTTC.

The rearrangement uses TRBV28 and TRBJ2-1, with D unclear. The V end was cut by 3 bases, the J end by 7 bases, with 10 bases between. This CDR3 spans 13 amino acids. CDR1 MDHEN and CDR2 SYDVKM come from the germline V gene. This chain's CDR3 is CASSLYIRNEQFF. Written as DNA, the CDR3 is TGTGCCAGCAGTTTGTATATCCGGAATGAGCAGTTCTTC.